The 15 T cell receptor beta chains below come from one sample, sequenced in a study of response to subunit inactivated influenza vaccine. One entry per CDR3 protein results from TCRdb running MiXCR on the RT-PCR reads. The top ten hold less than 9% of the sample, which has about 700,000 distinct CDR3 sequences, more than 11% seen once. Sequenced material: PBMCs from blood, taken around two weeks before vaccination. Every receptor here comes from a man over 45 who received an inactivated influenza vaccine.

This clonotype was found a few times. V usage is TRBV2 and J usage is TRBJ2-2; TRBD2 is a possible D gene (5 bases). Germline CDR1 SNHLY, CDR2 FYNNEI. There are 15 residues in the CDR3. Between the trimmed V and J ends, which lost 0 bases and 7 bases, there was a span of 12 bases. This CDR3 reads CASSEARSRGGELFF. The DNA of the CDR3 is TGTGCCAGCAGTGAAGCAAGGTCCCGGGGCGGGGAGCTGTTTTTT.

V is TRBV28 and J is TRBJ2-3, with TRBD2 matching 7 bases. The CDR3 totals 16 residues. J was trimmed by 4 bases and V by 1 base; bases with no gene match: 8. Looked up from germline, CDR1 is MDHEN and CDR2 is SYDVKM. The CDR3 is CASSLYRLAEADTQYF. CDR3 sequence (DNA): TGTGCCAGCAGTTTATATCGGCTAGCGGAGGCAGATACGCAGTATTTT.

This clonotype was counted at least ten times. The chain uses TRBV12-3 or TRBV12-4 and TRBJ2-2; 9 bases are shared with TRBD1. The CDR3 is made up of 15 amino acids. V shed 5 bases, J shed 9 bases, and the junction held 10 bases outside the gene matches. CDR3 sequence reads: CASSLPGQGVRELFF. CDR3 DNA sequence: TGTGCCAGCAGTCTACCGGGACAGGGTGTCCGGGAGCTGTTTTTT.

The chain uses TRBV18 and TRBJ2-7; D possibly corresponds to TRBD1 (5 bases). The V end was cut by 3 bases, the J end by 5 bases, with 17 bases between. CDR1 and CDR2 from the germline V gene are KGHSH and LQKENI. The CDR3 consists of 15 residues. For the CDR3, the DNA is TGTGCCAGCTCACCTGGGCTCCAGGGAACAAACGAGCAGTACTTC. Encoded protein: CASSPGLQGTNEQYF. Looking up the rest from reference TRBV18 and TRBJ2-7 gives the full variable domain: NAGVMQNPRHLVRRRGQEARLRCSPMKGHSHVYWYRQLPEEGLKFMVYLQKENIIDESGMPKERFSAEFPKEGPSILRIQQVVRGDSAAYFCASSPGLQGTNEQYFGPGTRLTVT.

The chain combines TRBV4-3 with TRBJ2-6; 10 bases are shared with TRBD1. Germline loops: CDR1 LGHNA, CDR2 YSLEER. The ends lost 3 bases at V and 0 bases at J; junction bases unmatched: 11. The CDR3 has 20 residues. CDR3 residues: CASSQARTGGLISGANVLTF. The CDR3 DNA sequence: TGCGCCAGCAGCCAGGCCCGGACAGGGGGTCTGATCTCTGGGGCCAACGTCCTGACTTTC.

This chain joins TRBV4-2 and TRBJ2-3; no clear D gene. CDR1 and CDR2 (germline): LGHNA, YNFKEQ. Between the trimmed V and J ends, which lost 0 bases and 1 base, there was a span of 5 bases. This CDR3 has 14 residues. The DNA for the CDR3 is TGTGCCAGCAGCCAAGATAGCCGCACAGATACGCAGTATTTT. Encoded protein: CASSQDSRTDTQYF.

In this sample, this clonotype turned up a few times. The J gene is TRBJ2-7, the V gene TRBV10-2, with D possibly being TRBD1 (5 bases). V lost 3 bases and J 2 bases, leaving 14 bases between the germline ends. Germline V gene data show CDR1 as WSHSY and CDR2 as SAAADI. The CDR3 consists of 15 residues. The CDR3 spells CASSEGVRGPYEQYF. Here the CDR3 DNA reads TGCGCCAGCAGTGAAGGGGTAAGGGGTCCCTACGAGCAGTACTTC.

There are a few counts of this clonotype. The rearrangement joins TRBV2 to TRBJ1-4, with D possibly TRBD1 on 5 matching bases. The CDR3 has 14 residues. Trimming shortened V by 6 bases and J by 8 bases, and 16 bases separated the two germline ends. Looked up from germline, CDR1 is SNHLY and CDR2 is FYNNEI. The DNA for the CDR3 is TGTGCCAGCAGATCCGGGGCCCCGGCGGAAAAACTGTTTTTT. The encoded protein is CASRSGAPAEKLFF.

This clonotype was counted between two and nine times. V and J are TRBV7-2 and TRBJ1-1; D not resolved. Deletions cut 4 bases from V and 1 base from J, with 13 bases between. Germline V gene sequence: CDR1 SGHTA, CDR2 FQGNSA. CDR3 size: 15 residues. This CDR3 is CASSSGPTQNTEAFF. The CDR3 bases are TGTGCCAGCAGCTCCGGCCCGACGCAGAACACTGAAGCTTTCTTT.

The CDR3 region is CATSLSGGSYNEQFF. The CDR3 DNA sequence: TGTGCCACCAGCCTAAGCGGCGGCTCCTACAATGAGCAGTTCTTC. J is TRBJ2-1 and V is TRBV15, with TRBD2 as a possible D gene (5 bases). This CDR3 has 15 residues. V shed 5 bases and J shed 0 bases, with 11 bases lying between them. The germline V gene has CDR1 LNHNV and CDR2 YYDKDF (reference sequence).

The chain links TRBV7-2 to TRBJ2-1; 11 bases align to TRBD1. CDR3 length equals 16 residues. Per germline, CDR1 SGHTA and CDR2 FQGNSA. J lost 3 bases, V lost 0 bases, and 1 base had no gene match. The CDR3 reads CASSLAGTGGYNEQFF. In DNA form, the CDR3 reads TGTGCCAGCAGCTTAGCCGGGACAGGGGGCTACAATGAGCAGTTCTTC. The whole variable domain, filled in from reference TRBV7-2 and TRBJ2-1, reads GAGVSQSPSNKVTEKGKDVELRCDPISGHTALYWYRQSLGQGLEFLIYFQGNSAPDKSGLPSDRFSAERTGGSVSTLTIQRTQQEDSAVYLCASSLAGTGGYNEQFFGPGTRLTVL.

This clonotype was counted a few times. The rearrangement joins TRBV6-1 to TRBJ1-2; 8 bases are a match to TRBD1. The CDR3 sequence is 15 residues long. Germline V gene lookup returns CDR1 MNHNS and CDR2 SASEGT. V was pared by 6 bases and J by 4 bases, with 10 bases of the junction left unmatched. The CDR3 bases are TGTGCCAGCAGCGGACAGGGAGGCCGCGGCTATGGCTACACCTTC. Translation: CASSGQGGRGYGYTF.

This clonotype occurred many times. The chain recombines TRBV15 with TRBJ2-7, with TRBD2 identical over 9 bases. Per the germline V gene, CDR1 is LNHNV and CDR2 is YYDKDF (reference sequence). This CDR3 region has 15 residues. Trimming cost V 3 bases and J 5 bases; bases outside gene matches: 8. The CDR3 DNA is TGTGCCACCAGCAGGCCTAGCGGGGATCTGGACGAGCAGTACTTC. It yields the protein CATSRPSGDLDEQYF.

This clonotype was recorded at least ten times. One end of the junction is discordant with germline, which a read error may explain. The chain employs TRBV29-1 and TRBJ1-4; D unclear. CDR1 is SQVTM and CDR2 is ANQGSEA in the germline V gene. The CDR3 runs to 15 residues. The CDR3 is CSVVYTPILNGKLFF. The CDR3 nucleotides read TGCAGCGTTGTTTATACACCAATACTTAATGGAAAACTGTTTTTT.

CDR3 region: CASSQERGQETQYF. The CDR3 bases are TGCGCCAGCAGCCAAGAGAGGGGGCAAGAGACCCAGTACTTC. The chain recombines TRBV4-3 with TRBJ2-5, with D perhaps matching TRBD1 (6 bases). The V and J ends lost 0 bases and 2 bases respectively, with 7 bases between them. This CDR3 contains 14 residues. Germline values: CDR1 LGHNA, CDR2 YSLEER.